These 18 T cell receptor beta chains originate from one sample sequenced in a study of T-cell memory formation after mild COVID-19. TCRdb called the 5' RACE reads again in MiXCR, with one record for every CDR3 protein. Of roughly 300,000 distinct CDR3 sequences detected, about an eighth appear once; the ten largest clones hold 22%. Sequenced input: PBMCs or a T cell subset sorted from them (not recorded which). The receptors shown here come from a man younger than 35 who had mild COVID-19 (a few samples of this study predate the infection). Cell type and time point are not known.

The chain links TRBV29-1 to TRBJ2-5; D ambiguous. From germline, CDR1 is SQVTM and CDR2 ANQGSEA. This CDR3 contains 10 residues. V was trimmed by 5 bases and J by 4 bases, leaving 5 bases between them. The CDR3 region has the DNA TGCAGCGTTACCCGAGAGACCCAGTACTTC. It specifies CSVTRETQYF.

This clonotype was seen more than once but under ten times. This chain uses TRBV5-1 with TRBJ2-7; TRBD2 matches 8 bases. The V and J ends lost 2 bases and 5 bases, in that order; junction bases with no gene match: 6. CDR1 SGHRS and CDR2 YFSETQ come from the germline V gene. The CDR3 loop spans 14 amino acids. This CDR3 reads CASSFAGGGDEQYF. As DNA, the CDR3 is TGCGCCAGCAGCTTCGCGGGGGGAGGAGACGAGCAGTACTTC. Based on the CDR3 plus reference TRBV5-1 and TRBJ2-7, the full variable domain is KAGVTQTPRYLIKTRGQQVTLSCSPISGHRSVSWYQQTPGQGLQFLFEYFSETQRNKGNFPGRFSGRQFSNSRSEMNVSTLELGDSALYLCASSFAGGGDEQYFGPGTRLTVT.

V and J are TRBV6-5 and TRBJ1-1, with unresolved D. Germline loops: CDR1 MNHEY, CDR2 SVGAGI. Trimming took off 2 bases at V and 0 bases at J, with 10 bases between the two ends. This CDR3 has 15 residues. The CDR3 region is CASSYGTVMNTEAFF. CDR3 sequence (DNA): TGTGCCAGCAGTTACGGTACAGTCATGAACACTGAAGCTTTCTTT.

A few counts support this clonotype. The V call is TRBV7-3, the J call TRBJ2-2; D is uncertain. The CDR3 runs 12 residues. Germline V gene sequence: CDR1 SGHTA, CDR2 FQGTGA. V shed 5 bases and J shed 6 bases, with 7 bases lying between them. As DNA, the CDR3 is TGTGCCAGCAGCGGCGGCCCCGGGGAGCTGTTTTTT. Its protein product is CASSGGPGELFF.

This clonotype came up a few times. This sequence joins TRBV18 and TRBJ2-7; maybe TRBD1 (5 bases). The germline V gene encodes CDR1 KGHSH and CDR2 LQKENI. V was shortened by 1 base and J by 2 bases, with 6 bases between the two germline ends. The CDR3 runs to 13 residues. The DNA for the CDR3 is TGTGCCAGCTCACCACAGGGGCCCTACGAGCAGTACGTC. The encoded protein is CASSPQGPYEQYV.

This clonotype was found a few times. This rearrangement joins TRBV27 to TRBJ1-2, with D possibly TRBD1 on 6 matching bases. The CDR3 has 16 amino acids. Trimming took 5 bases from V and 7 from J, leaving 23 bases between them. In germline, CDR1 is MNHEY, CDR2 SMNVEV (reference sequence). CDR3 sequence: CASSPGTWGAFSGYTF. CDR3 nucleotides: TGTGCCAGCAGTCCGGGCACCTGGGGGGCGTTCTCTGGCTACACCTTC.

The CDR3 sequence is CARMNRPGLGWDEQYV. CDR3 DNA sequence: TGTGCCAGAATGAACCGTCCGGGGTTGGGATGGGACGAGCAGTACGTC. The V call is TRBV5-3, the J call TRBJ2-7; D possibly corresponds to TRBD2 (5 bases). TRBV5-3 is an ORF for which the function is uncertain. V shed 6 bases and J shed 5 bases, with 24 bases lying between them. The CDR3 consists of 16 residues.

This clonotype was detected a few times. The gene calls are TRBV12-3 or TRBV12-4 and TRBJ1-5; perhaps TRBD1 as D (5 bases). This CDR3 comprises 18 residues. Deletions cut 0 bases from V and 5 bases from J, with 20 bases between. The CDR3 DNA follows: TGTGCCAGCAGTTTAGCGCAGGAGGGGTGGGTCGAAGATCAGCCCCAGCATTTT. This gives the protein CASSLAQEGWVEDQPQHF.

In this sample, this clonotype turned up a few times. V is TRBV5-5 and J is TRBJ2-6; 7 nucleotides agree with TRBD2. This CDR3 has 17 amino acids. Germline trimming cut 4 bases from V and 0 bases from J; bases unmatched to any gene: 7. Germline-derived CDR1 and CDR2 are SGHKS and YYEKEE (reference sequence). In DNA, the CDR3 is TGTGCCAGCAGCATCGGACCGGGAGGCTCTGGGGCCAACGTCCTGACTTTC. Its translation is CASSIGPGGSGANVLTF.

In this sample, this clonotype turned up a few times. This rearrangement joins TRBV4-3 to TRBJ2-2; the match to TRBD2 covers 7 bases. There are 15 residues in the CDR3. Germline lookup yields CDR1 LGHNA and CDR2 YSLEER. Trimming at V came to 0 bases and at J to 10 bases, leaving 8 bases not matched to a gene. The CDR3 DNA reads as TGCGCCAGCAGCCAAGACGAGACTAGCATGGAGGAGCTGTTTTTT. Translated: CASSQDETSMEELFF.

The rearrangement uses TRBV6-2 or TRBV6-3 and TRBJ2-7; D unresolved. In germline, CDR1 is MNHEY, CDR2 SVGEGT. CDR3 length: 14 amino acids. Trimming shortened V by 0 bases and J by 4 bases, and 10 bases separated the two germline ends. DNA of the CDR3: TGTGCCAGCAGTTACTCGCGCCAGAGGTACGAGCAGTACGTC. This translates into CASSYSRQRYEQYV.

The CDR3 here is CASSQPRDLAKNIQYF. CDR3 coding DNA: TGCGCCAGCAGCCAACCCAGGGACCTAGCCAAAAACATTCAGTACTTC. This chain joins TRBV4-1 and TRBJ2-4; tentatively, D is TRBD1 or TRBD2 (5 bases each). Trimming shortened V by 2 bases and J by 0 bases, and 11 bases separated the two germline ends. The length of the CDR3 is 16 residues. The germline V gene has CDR1 MGHRA and CDR2 YSYEKL.

The chain uses TRBV7-2 and TRBJ1-2, with D tentatively TRBD1 (5 bases). This CDR3 contains 14 residues. V was shortened by 5 bases and J by 8 bases, with 18 bases between the two germline ends. Germline values: CDR1 SGHTA, CDR2 FQGNSA. CDR3: CASSPYGGGSGYTF. In DNA form, the CDR3 reads TGTGCCAGCAGCCCGTACGGGGGGGGAAGCGGCTACACCTTC.

This clonotype was detected many times. The chain carries TRBV6-5 and TRBJ2-3, with unresolved D. Trimming removed 6 bases at V and 3 bases at J, with 13 bases between. Germline V gene sequence: CDR1 MNHEY, CDR2 SVGAGI. The CDR3 is 14 amino acids. The CDR3 coding sequence is TGTGCCAGCAGACCACAAAGGTTTACAGATACGCAGTATTTT. Translated, it gives CASRPQRFTDTQYF.

This clonotype was observed a few times. This chain joins TRBV5-6 and TRBJ1-1, with D possibly matching TRBD1 (5 bases). V was trimmed by 0 bases and J by 6 bases, leaving 12 bases between them. CDR1 SGHDT and CDR2 YYEEEE come from the germline V gene. This CDR3 has 14 amino acids. The CDR3 DNA is TGTGCCAGCAGCTTGGGGCAGGGCAAGGCTGAAGCTTTCTTT. Its translation: CASSLGQGKAEAFF.

The gene calls are TRBV24-1 and TRBJ2-1; the D gene is possibly TRBD1 (6 bases). Germline assignment: CDR1 KGHDR and CDR2 SFDVKD. The ends were cut back, 3 bases at V and 12 bases at J, with 11 bases in the middle. The CDR3 covers 12 residues. This chain's CDR3 is CATSDGLTGQFF. DNA of the CDR3: TGTGCCACCAGTGATGGGCTGACAGGGCAGTTCTTC.

The chain combines TRBV11-2 with TRBJ2-5; D might be TRBD1 or TRBD2, each matching 5 bases. CDR3 size: 14 residues. Trimming removed 6 bases from V and 5 bases from J, with 16 bases in between. Germline V gene lookup returns CDR1 SGHAT and CDR2 FQNNGV. The CDR3 DNA sequence: TGTGCCAGCAGAACCGGGACCTCGGGGGAGACCCAGTACTTC. This codes for CASRTGTSGETQYF.

Only a few counts were recorded for this clonotype. The chain recombines TRBV5-1 with TRBJ2-6; D is undetermined. V lost 4 bases and J lost 0, with 17 bases in between. CDR3 length: 18 residues. Germline V lookup: CDR1 SGHRS, CDR2 YFSETQ. As DNA, the CDR3 is TGCGCCAGCAGCCCCATCGGACCCCCCTACTCTGGGGCCAACGTCCTGACTTTC. This sequence encodes CASSPIGPPYSGANVLTF. The entire variable domain, with the rest obtained from reference TRBV5-1 and TRBJ2-6, is as follows: KAGVTQTPRYLIKTRGQQVTLSCSPISGHRSVSWYQQTPGQGLQFLFEYFSETQRNKGNFPGRFSGRQFSNSRSEMNVSTLELGDSALYLCASSPIGPPYSGANVLTFGAGSRLTVL.